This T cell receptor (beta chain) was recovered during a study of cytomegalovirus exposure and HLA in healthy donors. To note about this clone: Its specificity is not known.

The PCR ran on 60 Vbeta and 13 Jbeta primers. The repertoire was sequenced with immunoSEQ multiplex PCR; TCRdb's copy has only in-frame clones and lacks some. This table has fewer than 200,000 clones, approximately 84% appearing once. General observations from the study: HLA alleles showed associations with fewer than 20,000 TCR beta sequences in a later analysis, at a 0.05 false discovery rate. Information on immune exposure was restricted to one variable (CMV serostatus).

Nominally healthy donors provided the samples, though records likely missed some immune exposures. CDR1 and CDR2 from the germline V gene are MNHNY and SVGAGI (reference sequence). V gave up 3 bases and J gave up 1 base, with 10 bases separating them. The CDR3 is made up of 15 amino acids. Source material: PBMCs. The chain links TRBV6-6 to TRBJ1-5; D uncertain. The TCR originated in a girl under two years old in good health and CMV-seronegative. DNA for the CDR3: TGTGCCAGCAGTTATTCAGGATCGAGCAATCAGCCCCAGCATTTT. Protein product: CASSYSGSSNQPQHF.